Listed here are 23 T cell receptor beta chains from one sample, sequenced in a study of blood T cell repertoires in COVID-19. Profiling relied on immunoSEQ multiplex PCR, and the TCRdb table lists in-frame clones only, not all of them. The table has some 460,000 clones, about 89% seen once. Sequenced material: peripheral blood. Source of these receptors: a woman aged 25 to 39 with acute or convalescent COVID-19.

The chain uses TRBV9 and TRBJ1-2; D is unclear. Germline V gene lookup returns CDR1 SGDLS and CDR2 YYNGEE. V lost 3 bases to trimming and J lost 0 bases, with 18 bases between them. CDR3 length: 17 residues. In DNA form, the CDR3 reads TGTGCCAGCAGCGGTCCGTTAGGAGGCTCTCCTAACTATGGCTACACCTTC. This encodes CASSGPLGGSPNYGYTF.

This clone came up once. CDR3 in amino acids: CATSRDIVRGSSNEKLFF. In DNA, the CDR3 is TGTGCCACCAGCAGAGATATAGTACGAGGATCTTCTAATGAAAAACTGTTTTTT. The chain couples TRBV15 to TRBJ1-4, with D uncertain. This CDR3 comprises 18 residues. Germline V gives CDR1 LNHNV, CDR2 YYDKDF (reference sequence). The germline V and J ends were trimmed by 0 bases and 3 bases, with 17 bases remaining between them.

The chain links TRBV30 to TRBJ1-2; perhaps TRBD1 as D (5 bases). V lost 4 bases and J lost 8, with 17 bases in between. The CDR3 length is 13 residues. Germline V CDR1 and CDR2: GTSNPN, SVGIG (reference sequence). The CDR3 here is CAWTRTSFGGYTF. The CDR3 nucleotides read TGTGCCTGGACCCGGACAAGCTTCGGAGGCTACACCTTC.

The chain combines TRBV24-1 with TRBJ2-5, with TRBD2 matching over 10 bases. Per germline, CDR1 KGHDR and CDR2 SFDVKD. This CDR3 region has 15 residues. The V segment lost 5 bases and the J segment 0 bases; nucleotides outside the gene matches: 2. The CDR3 sequence is CATSAAGGHQETQYF. Written as DNA, the CDR3 is TGTGCCACCAGTGCAGCGGGGGGGCACCAAGAGACCCAGTACTTC.

V gene TRBV5-5 combines with J gene TRBJ2-7; 9 bases agree with TRBD1. V lost 3 bases, J lost 1 base, and 8 bases stayed unmatched. The V gene's germline CDR1 is SGHKS and CDR2 YYEKEE (reference sequence). This CDR3 comprises 16 residues. The CDR3 is CASSWDRVMGSYEQYF. The CDR3 DNA reads TGTGCCAGCAGCTGGGACAGGGTAATGGGATCCTACGAGCAGTACTTC.

J is TRBJ2-1 and V is TRBV24-1, with TRBD1 matching 8 bases. The germline CDR1 and CDR2 sequences are KGHDR and SFDVKD. The CDR3 extends over 15 amino acids. Unmatched junction bases numbered 8, after V lost 6 bases and J lost 5 bases. The CDR3 DNA is TGTGCCACCAGTCCCCCCGGGACAGGAAACAATGAGCAGTTCTTC. This sequence encodes CATSPPGTGNNEQFF.

The rearrangement uses TRBV4-1 and TRBJ2-4, with 11 bases fitting TRBD1. This CDR3 has 12 residues. Germline V CDR1 and CDR2: MGHRA, YSYEKL. Germline trimming cut 6 bases from V and 8 bases from J; bases unmatched to any gene: 0. CDR3 in amino acids: CASRGQGDIQYF. In nucleotides, the CDR3 is TGCGCCAGCAGGGGACAGGGGGACATTCAGTACTTC.

V gene TRBV5-1 combines with J gene TRBJ1-2; 8 bases map to TRBD1. CDR1 is SGHRS and CDR2 is YFSETQ in the germline V gene. The ends lost 0 bases at V and 4 bases at J; junction bases unmatched: 5. CDR3 size: 15 residues. The CDR3 coding sequence is TGCGCCAGCAGCTTGGGACAGGGGAACGTCTATGGCTACACCTTC. Its protein product is CASSLGQGNVYGYTF.

V and J are TRBV5-1 and TRBJ2-7, with 10 bases fitting TRBD1. The CDR3 loop spans 14 amino acids. The ends lost 4 bases at V and 5 bases at J; junction bases unmatched: 6. Germline V gene data show CDR1 as SGHRS and CDR2 as YFSETQ. The CDR3 region has the DNA TGCGCCAGCAGCATACCCGGGACAGGGGACGAGCAGTACTTC. It is translated as CASSIPGTGDEQYF.

V and J are TRBV5-6 and TRBJ2-7; 12 nucleotides agree with TRBD1. J gave up 7 bases and V 2 bases, and 16 bases lay outside the gene matches. The CDR3 sequence is 18 residues long. The germline gives CDR1 SGHDT, CDR2 YYEEEE. CDR3 sequence reads: CASSFGGGAGTGGFEQYF. CDR3 DNA sequence: TGTGCCAGCAGCTTTGGAGGTGGGGCCGGGACAGGGGGCTTTGAGCAGTACTTC.

The chain has TRBV4-1 and TRBJ1-3, with 7 bases that match TRBD1. V shed 3 bases and J 4 bases; nucleotides not matched to a gene: 9. CDR3 length: 16 amino acids. CDR1 and CDR2 from the germline V gene are MGHRA and YSYEKL. The CDR3 sequence: CASSHTGDSEGNTIYF. The CDR3 nucleotides are TGCGCCAGCAGCCATACAGGGGACAGCGAGGGAAACACCATATATTTT.

This clone was counted only a few times. This chain's CDR3 is CASSDTQGQGYTEAFF. The CDR3, as DNA: TGCGCCAGCAGTGACACCCAGGGGCAGGGGTACACTGAAGCTTTCTTT. The chain has TRBV10-2 and TRBJ1-1; TRBD1 is a possible D gene (6 bases). Germline CDR1 is WSHSY and CDR2 is SAAADI. Trimming shortened V by 3 bases and J by 3 bases, and 17 bases separated the two germline ends. This CDR3 comprises 16 residues.

The chain carries TRBV4-1 and TRBJ2-5; TRBD1 aligns across 7 bases. The CDR3 sequence is 16 residues long. V was pared by 0 bases and J by 4 bases, with 8 bases of the junction left unmatched. The germline gives CDR1 MGHRA, CDR2 YSYEKL. The CDR3 region has the DNA TGCGCCAGCAGCCAAGAAAAGGAACAGGGGCGAGAGACCCAGTACTTC. This gives the protein CASSQEKEQGRETQYF.

V is TRBV28 and J is TRBJ1-2; no definite D call. The ends were cut back, 2 bases at V and 6 bases at J, with 7 bases in the middle. Germline V gene lookup returns CDR1 MDHEN and CDR2 SYDVKM. This CDR3 is 12 amino acids long. This chain's CDR3 is CASSLGGNGYTF. The DNA of the CDR3 is TGTGCCAGCAGTTTAGGAGGGAATGGCTACACCTTC.

The chain has TRBV19 and TRBJ1-2, with D possibly matching TRBD1 (6 bases). Trimming removed 7 bases from V and 7 bases from J, with 25 bases in between. The CDR3 totals 16 residues. CDR1 is LNHDA, CDR2 SQIVND, per germline (reference sequence). CDR3 sequence (DNA): TGTGCCAGTACTCAGTCCCGTTCGACAGGCGAGAGTGGCTACACCTTC. This sequence encodes CASTQSRSTGESGYTF.

The CDR3 is CASGLVPTGFGEQYF. The CDR3 DNA reads as TGTGCTAGTGGTTTGGTACCGACAGGCTTCGGGGAGCAGTACTTC. The chain recombines TRBV12-5 with TRBJ2-7; D possibly corresponds to TRBD1 (6 bases). Deletions cut 0 bases from V and 7 bases from J, with 16 bases between. This CDR3 spans 15 amino acids. Looked up from germline, CDR1 is LGHNT and CDR2 is FRNRAP.

This clone was detected only once. The chain uses TRBV20-1 and TRBJ1-2; D gene unclear. V gave up 4 bases and J gave up 3 bases, with 6 bases separating them. This CDR3 spans 11 amino acids. Germline CDR1 is DFQATT and CDR2 is SNEGSKA (reference sequence). The CDR3 loop reads CSAKIDYGYTF. The CDR3 DNA sequence: TGCAGTGCTAAAATAGACTATGGCTACACCTTC.

The chain combines TRBV6-4 with TRBJ2-7, with 10 bases identical to TRBD2. With 9 bases clipped from V and 0 bases from J, the junction kept 8 bases outside the gene matches. The V gene's germline CDR1 is MRHNA and CDR2 SNTAGT. The CDR3 is 15 residues long. For the CDR3, the DNA is TGTGCCAGTAGTATCGAGCGGGGGGGCTCCTACGAGCAGTACTTC. Protein sequence: CASSIERGGSYEQYF.

The rearrangement links TRBV6-1 to TRBJ2-7; tentative D call: TRBD1 (5 bases). V gave up 0 bases and J gave up 7 bases, with 19 bases separating them. The CDR3 is made up of 16 amino acids. Germline V CDR1 and CDR2: MNHNS, SASEGT. The chain's CDR3 is CASSEAEGHINKEQYF. The CDR3 coding sequence is TGTGCCAGCAGTGAAGCGGAAGGACACATCAATAAAGAGCAGTACTTC.

The rearrangement joins TRBV6-6 to TRBJ2-2; 7 bases are a match to TRBD2. Trimming removed 2 bases from V and 7 bases from J; junction bases left unmatched: 7. Germline V gene data show CDR1 as MNHNY and CDR2 as SVGAGI (reference sequence). CDR3 length: 15 residues. The CDR3 protein is CASSYDTGGYGELFF. CDR3 DNA: TGTGCCAGCAGTTACGACACCGGGGGGTACGGGGAGCTGTTTTTT.

This clone showed up just once. The rearrangement uses TRBV2 and TRBJ1-5, with D maybe TRBD1 (6 bases). CDR3 length: 14 residues. V was trimmed by 9 bases and J by 0 bases, leaving 12 bases between them. Germline loops: CDR1 SNHLY, CDR2 FYNNEI. The CDR3 DNA reads TGTGCCAGTGGACAGATCAGTAGCAATCAGCCCCAGCATTTT. Its protein product is CASGQISSNQPQHF.

The gene calls are TRBV4-1 and TRBJ2-7; 9 bases fit TRBD2. V lost 0 bases to trimming and J lost 0 bases; unmatched junction nucleotides: 12. CDR1 and CDR2 (germline): MGHRA, YSYEKL. The CDR3 has 19 residues. The CDR3 DNA reads TGCGCCAGCAGCCAAGAGGGGGTAGCGGGGGACTGGCCCTCCTACGAGCAGTACTTC. This translates into CASSQEGVAGDWPSYEQYF.

V is TRBV29-1 and J is TRBJ2-3; D remains ambiguous. CDR1 and CDR2 (germline): SQVTM, ANQGSEA. The CDR3 consists of 15 residues. Trimming took 1 base from V and 4 from J, leaving 15 bases between them. CDR3 sequence: CSVEGALIRPDTQYF. The CDR3 DNA sequence: TGCAGCGTTGAAGGGGCGTTGATTCGCCCAGATACGCAGTATTTT.